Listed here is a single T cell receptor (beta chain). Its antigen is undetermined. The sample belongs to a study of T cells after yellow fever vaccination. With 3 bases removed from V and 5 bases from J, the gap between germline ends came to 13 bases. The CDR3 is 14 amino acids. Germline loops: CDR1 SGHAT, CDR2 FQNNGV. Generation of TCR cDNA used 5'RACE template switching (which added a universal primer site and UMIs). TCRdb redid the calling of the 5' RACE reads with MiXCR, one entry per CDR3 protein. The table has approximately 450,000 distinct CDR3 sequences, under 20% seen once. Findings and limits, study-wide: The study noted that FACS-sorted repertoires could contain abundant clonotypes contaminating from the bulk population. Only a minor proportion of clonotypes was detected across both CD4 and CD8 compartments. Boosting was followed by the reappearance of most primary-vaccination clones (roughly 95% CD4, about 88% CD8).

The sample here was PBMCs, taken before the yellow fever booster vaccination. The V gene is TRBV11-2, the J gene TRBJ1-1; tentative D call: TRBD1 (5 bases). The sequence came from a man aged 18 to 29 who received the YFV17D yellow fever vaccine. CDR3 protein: CASSFLRDQTEAFF. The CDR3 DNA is TGTGCCAGCAGCTTCCTCAGGGATCAAACTGAAGCTTTCTTT.